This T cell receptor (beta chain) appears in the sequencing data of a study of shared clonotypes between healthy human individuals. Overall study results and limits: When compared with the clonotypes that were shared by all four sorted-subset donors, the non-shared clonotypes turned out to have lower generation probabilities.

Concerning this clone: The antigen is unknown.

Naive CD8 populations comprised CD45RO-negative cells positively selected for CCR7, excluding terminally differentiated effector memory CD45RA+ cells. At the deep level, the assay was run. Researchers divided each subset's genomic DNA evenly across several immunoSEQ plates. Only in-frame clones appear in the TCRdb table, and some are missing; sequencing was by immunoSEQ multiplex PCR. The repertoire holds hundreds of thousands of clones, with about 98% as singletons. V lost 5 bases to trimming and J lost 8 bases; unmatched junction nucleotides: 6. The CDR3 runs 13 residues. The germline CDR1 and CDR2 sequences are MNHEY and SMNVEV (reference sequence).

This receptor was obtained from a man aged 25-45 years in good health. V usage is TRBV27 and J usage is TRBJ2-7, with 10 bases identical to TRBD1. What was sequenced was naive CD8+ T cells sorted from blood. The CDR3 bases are TGTGCCAGCAGTCTGGGACAGGGGAGGAAGCAGTACTTC. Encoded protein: CASSLGQGRKQYF.